This T cell receptor beta chain emerged from a study of breast tumors, draining lymph nodes, adjacent tissues. Notes on the study in general: Luminal-like breast cancer showed significantly higher tumor–nontumor repertoire similarity than basal-like. Tumors had less TCR diversity than lymph nodes, more than nontumor tissue. Data fit most tumor T cells coming from lymph node, expanding in tumor. Tumor T cell lymph node origin was a supported hypothesis, not proven.

The V gene's germline CDR1 is SQVTM and CDR2 ANQGSEA. Trimming pared 4 bases from V and 2 bases from J, leaving 6 bases between. The CDR3 runs 12 residues. TCRdb passed the multiplex PCR reads through MiXCR, listing each CDR3 protein once. The table shows about 63,000 distinct CDR3 sequences, with 45% to 60% occurring only once. In regard to this clonotype: No antigen is known for it.

The rearrangement joins TRBV29-1 to TRBJ1-3, with D hard to call. This clonotype originated in a female donor with breast cancer. Some clones in this sample may be carry-over from other donors' samples. The sequencing input was breast tumor tissue. CDR3 loop: CSVVGPGNTIYF. As DNA, the CDR3 is TGCAGCGTTGTAGGTCCTGGAAACACCATATATTTT.